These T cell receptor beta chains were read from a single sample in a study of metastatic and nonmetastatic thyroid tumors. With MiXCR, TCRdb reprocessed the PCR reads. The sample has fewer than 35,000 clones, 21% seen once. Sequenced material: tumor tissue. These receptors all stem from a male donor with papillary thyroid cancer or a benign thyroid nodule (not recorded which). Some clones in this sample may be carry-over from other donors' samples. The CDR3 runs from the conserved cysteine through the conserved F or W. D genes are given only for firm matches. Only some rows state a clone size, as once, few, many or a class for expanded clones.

CDR3: CASRVGPSGLAALEQYF
DNA: TGTGCCAGCCGGGTGGGTCCTTCGGGACTAGCGGCTCTCGAGCAGTACTTC
J: TRBJ2-7
D: TRBD2
size: -
V: TRBV6-1

CDR3: CASSFEGTGANNEQFF
DNA: TGCGCCAGCAGCTTCGAGGGGACAGGGGCAAACAATGAGCAGTTCTTC
J: TRBJ2-1
D: TRBD1
size: -
V: TRBV5-1

CDR3: CASSQPGGFGNTIYF
DNA: TGCGCCAGCAGCCAACCAGGGGGTTTTGGAAACACCATATATTTT
J: TRBJ1-3
D: TRBD1
size: many
V: TRBV4-1

CDR3: CASSEYTQDEQFF
DNA: TGTGCCAGCAGTGAATATACTCAGGATGAGCAGTTCTTC
J: TRBJ2-1
D: -
size: -
V: TRBV25-1

CDR3: CASSPPSQQETQYF
DNA: TGTGCCAGCTCACCACCGTCGCAACAAGAGACCCAGTACTTC
J: TRBJ2-5
D: -
size: many
V: TRBV18

CDR3: CSARDFSGRIREQFF
DNA: TGCAGTGCTAGAGATTTTAGCGGGAGAATTCGTGAGCAGTTCTTC
J: TRBJ2-1
D: TRBD2
size: many
V: TRBV20-1

CDR3: CASSFQASSREQYF
DNA: TGTGCCAGCAGTTTTCAGGCCTCCTCGCGGGAGCAGTACTTC
J: TRBJ2-7
D: -
size: medium-sized
V: TRBV12-3/TRBV12-4

CDR3: CASSQTFYEQFF
DNA: TGCGCCAGCAGCCAGACGTTTTACGAGCAGTTCTTC
J: TRBJ2-1
D: -
size: many
V: TRBV5-1

CDR3: CATSDLLPSTGGQPQHF
DNA: TGTGCCACCAGTGACCTCCTCCCCTCGACAGGGGGACAGCCCCAGCATTTT
J: TRBJ1-5
D: TRBD1
size: -
V: TRBV24-1

CDR3: CSARPPGQGVTVRAFF
DNA: TGCAGTGCTAGACCTCCGGGACAGGGTGTTACCGTGAGGGCTTTCTTT
J: TRBJ1-1
D: TRBD1
size: many
V: TRBV20-1

CDR3: CASSPWRGQPQHF
DNA: TGTGCCAGCAGTCCGTGGAGAGGCCAGCCCCAGCATTTT
J: TRBJ1-5
D: -
size: few
V: TRBV6-2/TRBV6-3

CDR3: CASTRDRYTEAFF
DNA: TGTGCCAGCACCAGGGACAGATACACTGAAGCTTTCTTT
J: TRBJ1-1
D: TRBD1
size: few
V: TRBV2

CDR3: CSAQGLRLLGNTWELFF
DNA: TGCAGTGCCCAAGGCCTCAGATTGCTGGGGAACACCTGGGAGCTGTTTTTT
J: TRBJ2-2
D: -
size: -
V: TRBV20-1

CDR3: CASSDSSSSSEQFF
DNA: TGTGCCAGCAGTGACTCGAGTTCTAGCAGTGAGCAGTTCTTC
J: TRBJ2-1
D: -
size: -
V: TRBV6-4

CDR3: CASSQAVAGGPTTSTDTQYF
DNA: TGTGCCAGCAGCCAAGCAGTAGCGGGAGGGCCTACCACTAGCACAGATACGCAGTATTTT
J: TRBJ2-3
D: TRBD2
size: many
V: TRBV4-2

CDR3: CSASPGRGVPGELFF
DNA: TGCAGTGCTAGTCCCGGGAGAGGGGTCCCCGGGGAGCTGTTTTTT
J: TRBJ2-2
D: -
size: -
V: TRBV20-1

CDR3: CASSLTSGSGEQYF
DNA: TGTGCCAGCAGCTTAACTAGCGGGAGTGGGGAGCAGTACTTC
J: TRBJ2-7
D: TRBD2
size: once
V: TRBV7-3

CDR3: CASRWRTSGSFSYEQYF
DNA: TGTGCCAGCAGGTGGAGGACTAGCGGGAGCTTTTCCTACGAGCAGTACTTC
J: TRBJ2-7
D: TRBD2
size: medium-sized
V: TRBV28

CDR3: CASSLGTAGTEAFF
DNA: TGTGCCAGCTCACTTGGGACGGCCGGGACTGAAGCTTTCTTT
J: TRBJ1-1
D: -
size: many
V: TRBV18

CDR3: CASHIPLGEGYTF
DNA: TGTGCCAGCCACATACCACTTGGGGAAGGCTACACCTTC
J: TRBJ1-2
D: -
size: many
V: TRBV6-1

CDR3: CASSILGQAVEQYF
DNA: TGTGCCAGTAGTATACTCGGACAGGCTGTAGAGCAGTACTTC
J: TRBJ2-7
D: TRBD1
size: -
V: TRBV19

CDR3: CASSRTGRFNQPQHF
DNA: TGTGCCAGTAGTCGGACAGGGCGATTCAATCAGCCCCAGCATTTT
J: TRBJ1-5
D: TRBD1
size: many
V: TRBV19

CDR3: CASRTSLYGYTF
DNA: TGTGCCAGCAGGACGTCACTCTATGGCTACACCTTC
J: TRBJ1-2
D: -
size: many
V: TRBV28

CDR3: CASSRSGLSTDTQYF
DNA: TGTGCCAGCAGCCGTTCAGGTCTGAGCACAGATACGCAGTATTTT
J: TRBJ2-3
D: -
size: many
V: TRBV9

CDR3: CSARTAANYGYTF
DNA: TGCAGTGCTAGGACAGCGGCTAACTATGGCTACACCTTC
J: TRBJ1-2
D: -
size: many
V: TRBV20-1

CDR3: CSASSGVLGDNEQFF
DNA: TGCAGTGCTAGCTCCGGGGTCCTAGGGGACAATGAGCAGTTCTTC
J: TRBJ2-1
D: -
size: many
V: TRBV20-1

CDR3: CATNGRCGGFRTGLYEQYF
DNA: TGTGCCACCAACGGGCGGTGCGGGGGCTTCCGGACTGGACTATACGAGCAGTACTTC
J: TRBJ2-7
D: -
size: many
V: TRBV24-1

CDR3: CASSAGQGTAYEQYF
DNA: TGTGCCAGTAGTGCGGGACAGGGGACAGCTTACGAGCAGTACTTC
J: TRBJ2-7
D: TRBD1
size: medium-sized
V: TRBV19